This T cell receptor (beta chain) was recovered during a study of T-cell reconstitution after alpha-beta-depleted transplantation in children. The TCRbeta library incorporated unique molecular identifiers. TCRdb re-derived calls from the PCR reads in MiXCR, one entry per CDR3 protein. The table shows hundreds of thousands of distinct CDR3 sequences, with under 15% occurring only once. About this clonotype: Its antigen is as yet unknown.

The germline CDR1 and CDR2 sequences are DFQATT and SNEGSKA (reference sequence). V was trimmed by 5 bases and J by 4 bases, leaving 13 bases between them. CDR3 length: 13 residues. Study findings and constraints: The authors attributed T-cell counts and diversity one year after transplant mostly to newly produced T cells.

The chain joins TRBV20-1 to TRBJ2-3, with D maybe TRBD1 (6 bases). The sequence came from a male patient between 10 and 17 years old who had a stem cell transplant for acute myeloid leukemia, so the T cells may come from the graft donor. Sequenced here: PBMCs, mostly from graft donor cells, sampled 360 days after TCRalphabeta/CD19-depleted stem cell transplant. The CDR3 sequence is CSAWQGLADTQYF. DNA for the CDR3: TGCAGTGCTTGGCAGGGGCTAGCAGATACGCAGTATTTT.